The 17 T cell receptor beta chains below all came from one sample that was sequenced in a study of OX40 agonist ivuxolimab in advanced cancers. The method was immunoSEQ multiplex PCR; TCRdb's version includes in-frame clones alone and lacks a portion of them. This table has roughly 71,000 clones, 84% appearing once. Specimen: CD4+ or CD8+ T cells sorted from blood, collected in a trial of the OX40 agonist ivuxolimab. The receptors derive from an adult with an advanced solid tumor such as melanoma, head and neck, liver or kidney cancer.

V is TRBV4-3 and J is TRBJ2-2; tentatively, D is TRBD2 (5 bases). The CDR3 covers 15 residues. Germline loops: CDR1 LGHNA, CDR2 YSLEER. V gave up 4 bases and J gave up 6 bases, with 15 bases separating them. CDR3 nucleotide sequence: TGCGCCAGCAGCCCGACTGCGGGCGACCCCGGGGAGCTGTTTTTT. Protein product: CASSPTAGDPGELFF.

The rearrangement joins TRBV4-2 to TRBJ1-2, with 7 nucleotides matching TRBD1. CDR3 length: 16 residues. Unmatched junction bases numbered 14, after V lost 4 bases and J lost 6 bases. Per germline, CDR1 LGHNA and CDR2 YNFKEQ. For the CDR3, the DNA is TGTGCCAGCAGCCTCGAAGAAGAGACAGGGAGGGATGGCTACACCTTC. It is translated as CASSLEEETGRDGYTF.

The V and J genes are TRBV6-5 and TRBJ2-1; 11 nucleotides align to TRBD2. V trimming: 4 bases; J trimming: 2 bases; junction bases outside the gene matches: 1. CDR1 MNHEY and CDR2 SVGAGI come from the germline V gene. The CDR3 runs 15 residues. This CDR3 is CASSSGLAAYNEQFF. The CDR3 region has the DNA TGTGCCAGCAGTTCGGGACTAGCGGCCTACAATGAGCAGTTCTTC.

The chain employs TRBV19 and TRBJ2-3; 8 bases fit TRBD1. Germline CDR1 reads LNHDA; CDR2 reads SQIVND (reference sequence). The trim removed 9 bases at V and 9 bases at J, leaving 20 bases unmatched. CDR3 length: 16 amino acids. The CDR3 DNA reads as TGTGCCAGCCGCCTAGGGACAGGCGGGATATCAGGGACGCAGTATTTT. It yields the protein CASRLGTGGISGTQYF.

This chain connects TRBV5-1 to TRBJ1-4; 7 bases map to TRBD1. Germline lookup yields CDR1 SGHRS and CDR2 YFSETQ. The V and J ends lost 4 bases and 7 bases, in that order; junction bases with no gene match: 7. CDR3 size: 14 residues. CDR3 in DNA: TGCGCCAGCAGCCTAACAGGGGTCGGTGAAAAACTGTTTTTT. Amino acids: CASSLTGVGEKLFF.

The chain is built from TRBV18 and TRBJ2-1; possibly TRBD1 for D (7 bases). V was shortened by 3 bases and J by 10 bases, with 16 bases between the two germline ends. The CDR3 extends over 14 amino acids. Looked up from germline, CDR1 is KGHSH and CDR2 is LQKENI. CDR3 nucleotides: TGTGCCAGCTCACCGTCGGGGGACAGTTCCGAGCAGTTCTTC. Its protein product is CASSPSGDSSEQFF.

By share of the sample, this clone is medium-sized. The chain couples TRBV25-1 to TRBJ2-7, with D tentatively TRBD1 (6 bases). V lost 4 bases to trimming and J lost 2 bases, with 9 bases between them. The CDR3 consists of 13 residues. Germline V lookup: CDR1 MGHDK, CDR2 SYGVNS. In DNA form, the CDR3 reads TGTGCCAGCAGTGGGACAGTAACCTACGAGCAGTACTTC. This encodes CASSGTVTYEQYF.

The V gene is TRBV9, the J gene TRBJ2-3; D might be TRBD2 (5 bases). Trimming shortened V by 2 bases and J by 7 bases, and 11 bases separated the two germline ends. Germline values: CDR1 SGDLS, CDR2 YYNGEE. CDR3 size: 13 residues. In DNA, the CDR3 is TGTGCCAGCAGCGTCCTAGAGGGCAATACGCAGTATTTT. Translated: CASSVLEGNTQYF.

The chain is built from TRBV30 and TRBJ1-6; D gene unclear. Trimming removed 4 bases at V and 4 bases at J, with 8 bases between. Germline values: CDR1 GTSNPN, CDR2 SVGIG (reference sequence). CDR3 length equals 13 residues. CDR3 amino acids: CAWMHKYNSPLHF. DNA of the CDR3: TGTGCCTGGATGCACAAGTATAATTCACCCCTCCACTTT. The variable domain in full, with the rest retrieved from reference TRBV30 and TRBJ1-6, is SQTIHQWPATLVQPVGSPLSLECTVEGTSNPNLYWYRQAAGRGLQLLFYSVGIGQISSEVPQNLSASRPQDRQFILSSKKLLLSDSGFYLCAWMHKYNSPLHFGNGTRLTVT.

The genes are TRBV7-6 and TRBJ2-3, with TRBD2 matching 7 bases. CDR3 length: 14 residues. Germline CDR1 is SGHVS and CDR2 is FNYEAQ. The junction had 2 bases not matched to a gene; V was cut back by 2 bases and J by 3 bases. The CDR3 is CASSLWEGTDTQYF. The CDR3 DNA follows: TGTGCCAGCAGCTTATGGGAGGGGACAGATACGCAGTATTTT.

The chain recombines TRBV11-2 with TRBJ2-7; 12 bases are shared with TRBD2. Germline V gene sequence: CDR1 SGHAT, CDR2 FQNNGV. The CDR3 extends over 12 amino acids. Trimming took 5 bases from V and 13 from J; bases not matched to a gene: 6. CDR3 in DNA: TGTGCCAGCAGCAGACTAGCGGGGGAGCCATACTTC. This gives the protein CASSRLAGEPYF.

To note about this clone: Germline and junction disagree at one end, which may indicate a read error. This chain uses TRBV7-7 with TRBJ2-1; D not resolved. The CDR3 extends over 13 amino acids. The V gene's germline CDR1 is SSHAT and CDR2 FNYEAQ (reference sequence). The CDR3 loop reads CASSLDTQNEQFF. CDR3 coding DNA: TGTGCTAGCAGCTTAGATACTCAAAATGAGCAGTTCTTC.

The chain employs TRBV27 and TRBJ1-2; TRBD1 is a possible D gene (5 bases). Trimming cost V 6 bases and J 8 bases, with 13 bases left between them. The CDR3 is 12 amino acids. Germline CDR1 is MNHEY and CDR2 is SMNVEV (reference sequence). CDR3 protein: CASRGQDTGYTF. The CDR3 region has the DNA TGTGCCAGCAGAGGGCAGGACACCGGCTACACCTTC.

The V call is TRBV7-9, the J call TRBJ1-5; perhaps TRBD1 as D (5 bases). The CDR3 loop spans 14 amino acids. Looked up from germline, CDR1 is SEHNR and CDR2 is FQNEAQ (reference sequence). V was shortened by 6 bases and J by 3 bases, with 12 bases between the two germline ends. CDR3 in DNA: TGTGCCAGCAGAGGGGACGGCAACAATCAGCCCCAGCATTTT. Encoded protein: CASRGDGNNQPQHF.

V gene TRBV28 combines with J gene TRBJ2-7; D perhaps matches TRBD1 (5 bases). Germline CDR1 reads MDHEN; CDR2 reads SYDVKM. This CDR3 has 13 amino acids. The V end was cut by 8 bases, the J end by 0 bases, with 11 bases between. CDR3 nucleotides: TGTGCCAGCGGTCGGCAGGGCTCCTACGAGCAGTACTTC. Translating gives CASGRQGSYEQYF. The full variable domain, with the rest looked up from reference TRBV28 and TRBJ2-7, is DVKVTQSSRYLVKRTGEKVFLECVQDMDHENMFWYRQDPGLGLRLIYFSYDVKMKEKGDIPEGYSVSREKKERFSLILESASTNQTSMYLCASGRQGSYEQYFGPGTRLTVT.

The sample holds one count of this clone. CDR3 DNA: TGTGCCAGCAGTGCCCAACCGAGGACAGGTGCTGCTGAAGCTTTCTTT. The encoded protein is CASSAQPRTGAAEAFF. J is TRBJ1-1 and V is TRBV28; 7 positions match TRBD1. V was pared by 5 bases and J by 6 bases, with 15 bases of the junction left unmatched. Germline V lookup: CDR1 MDHEN, CDR2 SYDVKM. CDR3 length: 16 amino acids.

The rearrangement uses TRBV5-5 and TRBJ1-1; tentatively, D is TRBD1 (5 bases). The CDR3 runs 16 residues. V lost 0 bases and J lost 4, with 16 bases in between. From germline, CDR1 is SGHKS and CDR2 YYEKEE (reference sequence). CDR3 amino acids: CASSLDFESQGTEAFF. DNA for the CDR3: TGTGCCAGCAGCTTGGATTTTGAGTCCCAGGGCACTGAAGCTTTCTTT.